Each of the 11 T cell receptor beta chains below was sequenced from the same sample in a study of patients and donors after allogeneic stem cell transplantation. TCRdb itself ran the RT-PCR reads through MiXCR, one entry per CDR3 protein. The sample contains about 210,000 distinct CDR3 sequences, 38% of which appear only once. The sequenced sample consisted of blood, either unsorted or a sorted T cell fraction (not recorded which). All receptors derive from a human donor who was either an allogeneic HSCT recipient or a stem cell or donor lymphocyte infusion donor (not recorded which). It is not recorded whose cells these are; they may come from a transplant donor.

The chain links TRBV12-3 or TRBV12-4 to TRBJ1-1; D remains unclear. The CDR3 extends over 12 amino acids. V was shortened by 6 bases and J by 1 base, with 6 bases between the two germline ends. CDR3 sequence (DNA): TGTGCCAGCAGGGTAGGGAACACTGAAGCTTTCTTT. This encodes CASRVGNTEAFF.

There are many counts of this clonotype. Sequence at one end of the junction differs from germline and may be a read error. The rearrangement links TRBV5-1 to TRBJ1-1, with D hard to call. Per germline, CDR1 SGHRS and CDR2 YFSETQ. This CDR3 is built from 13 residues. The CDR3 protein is CASSLRENTEAFF. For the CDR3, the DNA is TGTGCCAGCAGTTTAAGGGAGAACACTGAAGCTTTCTTT.

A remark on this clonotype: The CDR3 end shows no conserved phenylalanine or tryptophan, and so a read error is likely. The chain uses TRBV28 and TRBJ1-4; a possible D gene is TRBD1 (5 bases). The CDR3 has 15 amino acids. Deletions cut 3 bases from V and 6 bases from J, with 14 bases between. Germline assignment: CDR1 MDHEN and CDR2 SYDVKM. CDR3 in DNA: TGTGCCAGCAGTTTGCTCCTCGACAGCGATGAAAAACTGTTTTTG. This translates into CASSLLLDSDEKLFL.

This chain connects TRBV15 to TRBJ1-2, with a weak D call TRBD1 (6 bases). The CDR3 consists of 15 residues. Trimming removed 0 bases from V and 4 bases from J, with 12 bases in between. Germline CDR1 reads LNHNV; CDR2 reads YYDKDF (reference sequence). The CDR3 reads CATSREIPDSYGYTF. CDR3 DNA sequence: TGTGCCACCAGCAGAGAAATCCCGGACAGCTATGGCTACACCTTC.

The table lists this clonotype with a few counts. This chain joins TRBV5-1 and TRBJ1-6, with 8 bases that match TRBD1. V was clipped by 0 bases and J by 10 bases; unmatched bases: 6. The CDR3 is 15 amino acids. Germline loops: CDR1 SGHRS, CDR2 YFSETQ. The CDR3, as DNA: TGCGCCAGCAGCTTGGATTGGACAGGGACCTCACCCCTCCACTTT. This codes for CASSLDWTGTSPLHF.

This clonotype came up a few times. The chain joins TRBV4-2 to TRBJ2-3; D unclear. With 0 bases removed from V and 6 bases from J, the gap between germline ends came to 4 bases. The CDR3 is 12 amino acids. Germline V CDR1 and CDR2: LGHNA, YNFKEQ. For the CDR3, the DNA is TGTGCCAGCAGCCAAGAGTGGGATACGCAGTATTTT. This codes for CASSQEWDTQYF.

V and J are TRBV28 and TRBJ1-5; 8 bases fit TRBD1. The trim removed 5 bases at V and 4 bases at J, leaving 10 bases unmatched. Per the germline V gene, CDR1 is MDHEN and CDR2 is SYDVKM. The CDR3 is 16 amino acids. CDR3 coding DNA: TGTGCCAGCAGTGTCTACCCGGACAGGGAAAATCAGCCCCAGCATTTT. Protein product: CASSVYPDRENQPQHF.

The CDR3 sequence is CASSLEAGLMNTEAFF. The CDR3 nucleotides are TGCGCCAGCAGCTTGGAAGCGGGACTCATGAACACTGAAGCTTTCTTT. V and J are TRBV5-1 and TRBJ1-1; D might be TRBD1 (5 bases). This CDR3 has 16 amino acids. V was cut by 0 bases and J by 0 bases, with 12 bases left in between. Germline loops: CDR1 SGHRS, CDR2 YFSETQ.

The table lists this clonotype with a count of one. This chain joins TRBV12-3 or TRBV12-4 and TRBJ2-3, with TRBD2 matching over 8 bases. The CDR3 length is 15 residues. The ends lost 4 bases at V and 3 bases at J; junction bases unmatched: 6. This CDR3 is CASSSVAGGTDTQYF. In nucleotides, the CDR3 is TGTGCCAGCAGTTCAGTCGCGGGGGGTACAGATACGCAGTATTTT.

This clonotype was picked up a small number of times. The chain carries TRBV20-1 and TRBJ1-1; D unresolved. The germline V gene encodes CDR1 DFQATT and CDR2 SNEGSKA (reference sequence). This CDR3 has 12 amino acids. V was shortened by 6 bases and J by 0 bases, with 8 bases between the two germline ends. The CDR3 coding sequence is TGCAGTGCCCCCATTTTGAACACTGAAGCTTTCTTT. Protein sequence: CSAPILNTEAFF.

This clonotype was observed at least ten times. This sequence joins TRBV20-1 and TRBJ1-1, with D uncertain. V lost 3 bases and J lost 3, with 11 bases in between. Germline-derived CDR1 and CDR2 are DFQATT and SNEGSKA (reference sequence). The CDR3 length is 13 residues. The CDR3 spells CSARSRLDTEAFF. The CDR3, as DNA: TGCAGTGCTAGGAGCAGGCTAGACACTGAAGCTTTCTTT.